This TCR beta chain was identified in a study of T cells after yellow fever vaccination. Whole-study context: Researchers used SMART-Seq v4 Ultra Low Input to prepare fractions that had low cell numbers. General study results and limits: Within FACS-sorted repertoires, abundant clonotypes contaminating from the bulk population could be present. Among primary-vaccination clones, most reappeared after the booster, at 96% for CD4 and roughly 90% for CD8.

To note about this clonotype: Its antigen is as yet unknown.

As TCR cDNA was made by 5'RACE template switching, a universal primer site and UMIs were added. TCRdb redid the calling of the 5' RACE reads with MiXCR, one entry per CDR3 protein. The table shows just under 600,000 distinct CDR3 sequences, with approximately 13% occurring only once. The receptor comes from a man aged 25 to 40 who received the YFV17D yellow fever vaccine. Here the sequenced sample was PBMCs, taken on the day of the yellow fever booster vaccination.

CDR3 region: CSTGGRSHNEQFF. CDR3 DNA: TGCAGCACCGGGGGAAGAAGTCACAATGAGCAGTTCTTC. The chain recombines TRBV20-1 with TRBJ2-1; TRBD2 might be the D (6 bases). Germline V lookup: CDR1 DFQATT, CDR2 SNEGSKA (reference sequence). This CDR3 spans 13 amino acids.